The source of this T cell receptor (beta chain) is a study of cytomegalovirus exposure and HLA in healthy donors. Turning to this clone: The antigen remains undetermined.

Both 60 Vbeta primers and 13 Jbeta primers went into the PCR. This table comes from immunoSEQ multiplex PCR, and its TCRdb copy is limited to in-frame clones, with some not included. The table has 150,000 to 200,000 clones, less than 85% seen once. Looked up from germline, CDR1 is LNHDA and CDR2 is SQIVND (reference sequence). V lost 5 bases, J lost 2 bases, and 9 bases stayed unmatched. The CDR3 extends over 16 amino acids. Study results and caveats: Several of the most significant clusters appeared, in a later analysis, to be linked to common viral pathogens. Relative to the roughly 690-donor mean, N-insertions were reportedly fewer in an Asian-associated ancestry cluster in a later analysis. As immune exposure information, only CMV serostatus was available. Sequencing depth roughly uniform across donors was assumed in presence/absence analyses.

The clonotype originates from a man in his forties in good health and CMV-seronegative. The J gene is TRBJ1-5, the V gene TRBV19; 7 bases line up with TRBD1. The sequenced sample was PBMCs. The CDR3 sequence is CASSFRQGDGNQPQHF. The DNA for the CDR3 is TGTGCCAGTAGTTTTCGACAGGGTGATGGCAATCAGCCCCAGCATTTT.